The rows below give T cell receptor beta chains drawn from one sample of a study of shared clonotypes between healthy human individuals. Some clones are missing from TCRdb's copy, which holds only in-frame ones; the method was immunoSEQ multiplex PCR. Counted here are more than 2 million clones, roughly 94% occurring once; the ten biggest clones make up 0.1% to 0.15%. Sample: naive CD4+ T cells sorted from blood. The source is a man aged 18-30 years in good health. Each CDR3 is given with its conserved first and last residue. D genes are given only for firm matches. Rows give clone size only sometimes, using once, few, many, or a class for an expanded clone.

NA,few,TRBJ1-6,12,TRBV6-1,CASSDINSPLHF,TGTGCCAGCAGTGATATTAATTCACCCCTCCACTTT
NA,NA,TRBJ2-2,14,TRBV29-1,CSVEGGIRTGELFF,TGCAGCGTTGAAGGGGGGATACGCACCGGGGAGCTGTTTTTT
NA,NA,TRBJ2-3,15,TRBV5-1,CASSQSKGGGHTQYF,TGCGCCAGCAGCCAATCCAAGGGCGGGGGCCATACGCAGTATTTT
TRBD1,NA,TRBJ2-2,15,TRBV10-1,CASSVGDSLAGELFF,TGCGCCAGCAGTGTCGGGGACAGTTTGGCCGGGGAGCTGTTTTTT
TRBD2,NA,TRBJ2-7,15,TRBV6-4,CASKESSGGNYEQYF,TGTGCCAGCAAGGAATCTAGCGGGGGGAACTACGAGCAGTACTTC
NA,NA,TRBJ1-2,16,TRBV5-6,CASSLARNGPLYGYTF,TGTGCCAGCAGCTTGGCCCGGAATGGCCCCCTCTATGGCTACACCTTC
NA,NA,TRBJ2-3,13,TRBV2,CASSEGGARNQYF,TGTGCCAGCAGTGAAGGCGGGGCACGGAACCAGTATTTT
NA,NA,TRBJ2-3,14,TRBV7-2,CASSLLGNSDTQYF,TGTGCCAGCAGCCTCCTAGGGAATTCAGATACGCAGTATTTT
NA,once,TRBJ2-5,14,TRBV21-1,CASSKQGMKETQYF,TGTGCCAGCAGCAAACAGGGTATGAAAGAGACCCAGTACTTC
NA,NA,TRBJ2-7,14,TRBV28,CASIAPGASYEQYF,TGTGCCAGCATAGCTCCAGGGGCCTCCTACGAGCAGTACTTC
NA,once,TRBJ2-7,15,TRBV29-1,CSVGSAGGGSYEQYF,TGCAGCGTTGGATCGGCAGGGGGGGGCTCCTACGAGCAGTACTTC
NA,NA,TRBJ2-7,15,TRBV10-3,CAISGGDEPAYEQYF,TGTGCCATCAGTGGCGGGGACGAGCCCGCCTACGAGCAGTACTTC
NA,NA,TRBJ2-7,15,TRBV7-2,CASSLASQGGYEQYF,TGTGCCAGCAGCTTAGCATCCCAGGGAGGCTACGAGCAGTACTTC
TRBD2,NA,TRBJ2-1,18,TRBV7-2,CASSAVGLAGALLNEQFF,TGTGCCAGCAGCGCGGTGGGACTAGCGGGAGCCCTCCTCAATGAGCAGTTCTTC
TRBD2,NA,TRBJ2-1,16,TRBV5-1,CASRPLAGGNYNEQFF,TGCGCCAGCCGTCCTTTAGCGGGAGGGAATTACAATGAGCAGTTCTTC
TRBD1,NA,TRBJ2-1,14,TRBV7-2,CASSSRMGQGLQFF,TGTGCCAGCAGCTCACGGATGGGACAGGGATTGCAGTTCTTC
NA,NA,TRBJ2-2,15,TRBV18,CASSPGQLLTGELFF,TGTGCCAGCTCACCAGGGCAGTTATTGACCGGGGAGCTGTTTTTT
NA,NA,TRBJ2-7,14,TRBV5-1,CASSLSGTAYEQYF,TGCGCCAGCAGCTTGTCCGGGACCGCCTACGAGCAGTACTTC
TRBD1,NA,TRBJ2-5,16,TRBV9,CASSVVTGGGEETQYF,TGTGCCAGCAGCGTAGTTACAGGGGGCGGTGAGGAGACCCAGTACTTC
NA,NA,TRBJ2-3,13,TRBV7-2,CASSLPNADTQYF,TGTGCCAGCAGCCTCCCTAACGCTGATACGCAGTATTTT
TRBD1,NA,TRBJ1-5,16,TRBV5-3,CARSVGGTGRNQPQHF,TGTGCCAGAAGTGTCGGTGGGACAGGGAGAAATCAGCCCCAGCATTTT
TRBD1,NA,TRBJ1-5,13,TRBV10-3,CAIRGQGNQPQHF,TGTGCCATCAGAGGACAGGGGAATCAGCCCCAGCATTTT
NA,NA,TRBJ2-1,11,TRBV29-1,CSVEEVNEQFF,TGCAGCGTTGAAGAAGTCAATGAGCAGTTCTTC
NA,NA,TRBJ2-7,13,TRBV5-1,CASSPEGRYEQYF,TGCGCCAGCAGCCCGGAGGGCCGCTACGAGCAGTACTTC
NA,NA,TRBJ2-1,14,TRBV7-6,CASSLKQGHNEQFF,TGTGCCAGCAGCTTAAAGCAGGGCCACAATGAGCAGTTCTTC
NA,NA,TRBJ1-4,13,TRBV10-3,CATRGTSNEKLFF,TGTGCCACCCGTGGGACATCTAATGAAAAACTGTTTTTT
NA,NA,TRBJ2-7,14,TRBV2,CASRFRDNSYEQYF,TGTGCCAGCAGATTCCGGGACAACTCCTACGAGCAGTACTTC
NA,NA,TRBJ2-2,15,TRBV10-3,CAIRERDLNTGELFF,TGTGCCATCAGGGAAAGGGACTTGAACACCGGGGAGCTGTTTTTT
NA,NA,TRBJ1-1,15,TRBV6-5,CASSYPPAVVTEAFF,TGTGCCAGCAGTTACCCCCCCGCGGTGGTCACTGAAGCTTTCTTT
TRBD2,NA,TRBJ2-7,14,TRBV5-4,CASSESGSSYEQYF,TGTGCCAGCAGCGAAAGCGGGAGCTCCTACGAGCAGTACTTC
TRBD2,NA,TRBJ2-7,15,TRBV6-1,CASSNRLAGGDEQYF,TGTGCCAGCAGTAACCGACTAGCGGGAGGAGACGAGCAGTACTTC
TRBD1,NA,TRBJ1-5,15,TRBV15,CATSRGDREYQPQHF,TGTGCCACCAGCAGAGGGGACAGGGAATATCAGCCCCAGCATTTT
TRBD2,NA,TRBJ2-7,15,TRBV7-2,CASSSSGSVAYEQYF,TGTGCCAGCAGCTCCAGCGGGAGTGTCGCCTACGAGCAGTACTTC
NA,NA,TRBJ1-3,15,TRBV7-9,CASSQIEFSGNTIYF,TGTGCCAGCAGTCAAATAGAGTTCTCTGGAAACACCATATATTTT
NA,NA,TRBJ1-4,14,TRBV19,CASSIGDRNEKLFF,TGTGCCAGTAGTATCGGAGACAGGAATGAAAAACTGTTTTTT
NA,NA,TRBJ1-5,12,TRBV6-1,CASTDPRQPQHF,TGTGCCAGCACAGACCCGAGGCAGCCCCAGCATTTT
TRBD1,NA,TRBJ2-1,17,TRBV7-9,CASSPNPRGRHGSEQFF,TGTGCCAGCAGCCCCAACCCAAGGGGGCGGCATGGGAGTGAGCAGTTCTTC
NA,NA,TRBJ1-4,15,TRBV6-1,CASSIGQRVWEKLFF,TGTGCCAGCAGCATTGGACAGCGCGTGTGGGAAAAACTGTTTTTT
TRBD2,NA,TRBJ2-7,18,TRBV7-2,CASSFHFSLAGAIYEQYF,TGTGCCAGCAGCTTCCACTTCTCACTAGCGGGGGCAATCTACGAGCAGTACTTC